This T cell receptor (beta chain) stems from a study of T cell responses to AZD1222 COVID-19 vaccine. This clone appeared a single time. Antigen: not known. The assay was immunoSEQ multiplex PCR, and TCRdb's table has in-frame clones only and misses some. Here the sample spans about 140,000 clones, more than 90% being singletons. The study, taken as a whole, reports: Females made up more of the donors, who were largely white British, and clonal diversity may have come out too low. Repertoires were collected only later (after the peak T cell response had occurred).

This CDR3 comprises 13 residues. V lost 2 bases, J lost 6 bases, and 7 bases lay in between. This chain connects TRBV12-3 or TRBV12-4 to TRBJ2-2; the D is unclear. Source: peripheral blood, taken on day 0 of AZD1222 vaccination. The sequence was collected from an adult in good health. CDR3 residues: CASSLYVPGELFF. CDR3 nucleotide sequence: TGTGCCAGCAGTTTATATGTCCCCGGGGAGCTGTTTTTT.